These 29 T cell receptor beta chains came from one sample sequenced in a study of blood T cells in healthy people across ages. The use of a sample-barcoded 5' primer and a J-beta primer mix characterized a second PCR of 7 to 11 cycles. TCRdb analysed the 5' RACE reads with MiXCR anew, one entry per CDR3 protein. This sample has roughly 1 million distinct CDR3 sequences; almost 25% occur once, and the top ten carry around 0.75%. The sample was also reused in another study, on T cells of mothers and their children.

The material sequenced was blood. The receptor source for this set is a girl aged 2 to 10 in good health.

The rearrangement links TRBV6-2 or TRBV6-3 to TRBJ2-7, with D perhaps assigned TRBD1 or TRBD2 (5 bases each). The length of the CDR3 is 15 residues. CDR1 is MNHEY and CDR2 is SVGEGT in the germline V gene. V was pared by 0 bases and J by 3 bases, with 12 bases between. The CDR3 nucleotides are TGTGCCAGCAGTTACTCGGAGGACACCCACTACGAGCAGTACTTC. The encoded protein is CASSYSEDTHYEQYF.

The chain is built from TRBV5-5 and TRBJ2-4; 7 nucleotides match TRBD1. This CDR3 region has 16 residues. Germline CDR1 SGHKS, CDR2 YYEKEE (reference sequence). The J segment lost 4 bases and the V segment lost 3 bases, leaving 10 bases of the junction unmatched. CDR3 coding DNA: TGTGCCAGCAGCTACACTACGGGACAGCAAAAAAACATTCAGTACTTC. Translation: CASSYTTGQQKNIQYF.

This clonotype was counted only a few times. The chain is built from TRBV5-5 and TRBJ2-7; tentatively, D is TRBD1 or TRBD2 (6 bases each). There are 15 residues in the CDR3. In germline, CDR1 is SGHKS, CDR2 YYEKEE (reference sequence). V dropped 5 bases and J dropped 1 base, with 16 bases sitting between them. CDR3 amino acids: CASSSWGALSYEQYF. The CDR3 DNA reads TGTGCCAGCAGTTCCTGGGGGGCGTTATCCTACGAGCAGTACTTC.

The CDR3 region is CSAPKGAKLFF. CDR3 DNA: TGCAGTGCCCCAAAGGGGGCAAAACTGTTTTTT. The gene calls are TRBV20-1 and TRBJ1-4; TRBD1 matches at 7 bases. After removal of 6 bases from V and 10 bases from J, the junction contained 5 bases not matched to a gene. The CDR3 spans 11 residues. In germline, CDR1 is DFQATT, CDR2 SNEGSKA (reference sequence).

V gene TRBV5-5 combines with J gene TRBJ2-1; 8 nucleotides line up with TRBD1. Germline loops: CDR1 SGHKS, CDR2 YYEKEE (reference sequence). CDR3 length equals 17 residues. Unmatched junction bases numbered 12, after V lost 4 bases and J lost 3 bases. CDR3 sequence (DNA): TGTGCCAGCAGCCTACACCCGACAGGGGCGGGCTACAATGAGCAGTTCTTC. Protein sequence: CASSLHPTGAGYNEQFF.

The chain joins TRBV9 to TRBJ1-5; TRBD1 is a possible D gene (5 bases). The CDR3 has 17 amino acids. Germline assignment: CDR1 SGDLS and CDR2 YYNGEE. V lost 0 bases, J lost 4 bases, and 17 bases lay in between. The CDR3 DNA sequence: TGTGCCAGCAGCGTAGGTGAGGGTGGGGCACCTAATCAGCCCCAGCATTTT. It is translated as CASSVGEGGAPNQPQHF.

There are a few counts of this clonotype. The rearrangement uses TRBV28 and TRBJ2-7; 7 bases are a match to TRBD1. The V and J ends lost 7 bases and 2 bases, in that order; junction bases with no gene match: 11. The germline CDR1 and CDR2 sequences are MDHEN and SYDVKM. The CDR3 is made up of 15 amino acids. The DNA of the CDR3 is TGTGCCAGCACTTCCCCGGGACAGCCTACCTACGAGCAGTACTTC. Its protein is CASTSPGQPTYEQYF.

J is TRBJ2-1 and V is TRBV5-5; D may match TRBD1 or TRBD2 (5 bases each). In germline, CDR1 is SGHKS, CDR2 YYEKEE (reference sequence). This CDR3 has 13 residues. Trimming cost V 2 bases and J 7 bases, with 10 bases left between them. CDR3 sequence (DNA): TGTGCCAGCAGCTTAGAGGGGAAAAATGAGCAGTTCTTC. Amino acids: CASSLEGKNEQFF.

The chain combines TRBV3-1 with TRBJ2-5; D uncertain. Germline V gene lookup returns CDR1 LGHDT and CDR2 YNNKEL (reference sequence). Deletions cut 8 bases from V and 2 bases from J, with 9 bases between. The CDR3 extends over 12 amino acids. DNA for the CDR3: TGTGCCAGCCCCTCCCCACAAGAGACCCAGTACTTC. The encoded protein is CASPSPQETQYF.

This clonotype was observed a handful of times. The chain employs TRBV12-3 or TRBV12-4 and TRBJ1-1, with D possibly matching TRBD1 (5 bases). CDR3 length: 14 residues. Deletions cut 5 bases from V and 1 base from J, with 11 bases between. CDR3 DNA: TGTGCCAGCAGTGCGGGACGGCAGAACACTGAAGCTTTCTTT. Encoded protein: CASSAGRQNTEAFF.

The chain links TRBV6-1 to TRBJ1-1, with no clear D. This CDR3 is built from 13 residues. CDR1 and CDR2 from the germline V gene are MNHNS and SASEGT. V lost 6 bases and J lost 2, with 10 bases in between. CDR3: CASRDLGNTEAFF. The CDR3 DNA reads as TGTGCCAGCAGGGATCTTGGAAACACTGAAGCTTTCTTT.

The chain combines TRBV19 with TRBJ1-1, with 8 bases identical to TRBD1. The CDR3 spans 14 residues. Trimming removed 7 bases from V and 9 bases from J; junction bases left unmatched: 13. CDR1 and CDR2 from the germline V gene are LNHDA and SQIVND (reference sequence). CDR3: CASINGQGDRKAFF. The CDR3 DNA reads TGTGCCAGTATTAACGGACAGGGTGATAGGAAAGCTTTCTTT.

This clonotype was counted a few times. The chain uses TRBV20-1 and TRBJ1-2, with D tentatively TRBD1 (6 bases). The germline V gene has CDR1 DFQATT and CDR2 SNEGSKA (reference sequence). The CDR3 consists of 14 residues. V gave up 1 base and J gave up 8 bases, with 17 bases separating them. The CDR3 sequence: CSARANNRAGGYTF. The CDR3 DNA follows: TGCAGTGCTAGAGCCAACAACAGGGCGGGGGGCTACACCTTC.

The chain links TRBV27 to TRBJ1-5; unclear D gene. The length of the CDR3 is 13 residues. Germline values: CDR1 MNHEY, CDR2 SMNVEV (reference sequence). Trimming took 3 bases from V and 5 from J, leaving 8 bases between them. The chain's CDR3 is CASSFSYYQPQHF. The CDR3, as DNA: TGTGCCAGCAGTTTCTCCTACTATCAGCCCCAGCATTTT.

CDR3 residues: CASSPDYGAQYF. The CDR3 region has the DNA TGTGCCAGCAGTCCCGACTACGGGGCGCAGTACTTC. The rearrangement uses TRBV6-6 and TRBJ2-7, with D possibly being TRBD1 or TRBD2 (5 bases each). Trimming cost V 5 bases and J 9 bases, with 14 bases left between them. This CDR3 contains 12 residues. Germline-derived CDR1 and CDR2 are MNHNY and SVGAGI (reference sequence).

The CDR3 bases are TGTGCCAGCAGTTTAAGTGGGCAGGGGGCTCAGTTCTTC. Translating gives CASSLSGQGAQFF. V usage is TRBV27 and J usage is TRBJ2-5, with 8 bases lining up with TRBD1. Matching the DNA end better, TRBJ2-1 makes the J call doubtful. Germline CDR1 MNHEY, CDR2 SMNVEV (reference sequence). The CDR3 runs to 13 residues.

The V call is TRBV7-9, the J call TRBJ2-3, with TRBD2 identical over 9 bases. J gave up 0 bases and V 5 bases, and 3 bases lay outside the gene matches. CDR3 length: 15 amino acids. In germline, CDR1 is SEHNR, CDR2 FQNEAQ (reference sequence). CDR3 in amino acids: CASSPSGDSTDTQYF. Here the CDR3 DNA reads TGTGCCAGCAGCCCTAGCGGGGATAGCACAGATACGCAGTATTTT.

The chain has TRBV27 and TRBJ1-6; D is unclear. CDR3 length equals 13 residues. Germline values: CDR1 MNHEY, CDR2 SMNVEV (reference sequence). With 2 bases removed from V and 7 bases from J, the gap between germline ends came to 6 bases. The CDR3 DNA follows: TGTGCCAGCAGTTTAGGTACGAATTCACCCCTCCACTTT. This encodes CASSLGTNSPLHF.

This chain joins TRBV6-5 and TRBJ1-2, with a weak D call TRBD1 (5 bases). The V end was cut by 2 bases, the J end by 4 bases, with 14 bases between. The CDR3 is made up of 15 amino acids. From germline, CDR1 is MNHEY and CDR2 SVGAGI. The CDR3: CASSYRDDAAYGYTF. CDR3 nucleotides: TGTGCCAGCAGTTACAGGGACGATGCGGCCTATGGCTACACCTTC.

This clonotype was picked up a small number of times. This chain uses TRBV11-2 with TRBJ1-4; D unresolved. Deletions cut 4 bases from V and 13 bases from J, with 10 bases between. Germline V gene data show CDR1 as SGHAT and CDR2 as FQNNGV. The CDR3 is 11 residues long. The CDR3 spells CASSSGLGLFF. As DNA, the CDR3 is TGTGCCAGCAGCTCGGGCCTGGGACTGTTTTTT.

Only a few counts were recorded for this clonotype. The chain is built from TRBV20-1 and TRBJ2-5; D ambiguous. The end of the DNA fits TRBJ2-7 better, so the J call may be wrong. Germline assignment: CDR1 DFQATT and CDR2 SNEGSKA (reference sequence). CDR3 size: 13 residues. Here the CDR3 DNA reads TGCAGTGCTAGAAAAGGTCTGACCTACGAGCAGTACTTC. This gives the protein CSARKGLTYEQYF.

This rearrangement joins TRBV12-5 to TRBJ2-2; tentatively, D is TRBD1 (5 bases). Between the trimmed V and J ends, which lost 5 bases and 7 bases, there was a span of 14 bases. In germline, CDR1 is LGHNT, CDR2 FRNRAP. The CDR3 extends over 14 amino acids. The CDR3 DNA is TGTGCTAGTGGTCCCCACCAGGGAAACGGGGAGCTGTTTTTT. This gives the protein CASGPHQGNGELFF.

The chain is built from TRBV7-6 and TRBJ2-5; 9 bases are a match to TRBD2. The J call may be mistaken, given a closer DNA end match to TRBJ2-1. In germline, CDR1 is SGHVS, CDR2 FNYEAQ. This CDR3 comprises 16 residues. CDR3: CASSSNIAGAYNEQFF. The CDR3 coding sequence is TGTGCCAGCAGCTCCAATATAGCGGGAGCCTACAATGAGCAGTTCTTC.

This clonotype showed up just once. A read error is likely, as this CDR3 ends without the conserved phenylalanine or tryptophan. The limits of the CDR3 on the DNA are not certain, so only TCRdb's listed CDR3 is given. This rearrangement joins TRBV5-1 to TRBJ2-5; no DNA check was done on the table's D call, TRBD1. Germline V gene sequence: CDR1 SGHRS, CDR2 YFSETQ. The length of the CDR3 is 13 amino acids, counting both ends. The CDR3 here is CASSLSRDIPGFL.

This chain joins TRBV7-8 and TRBJ2-1; TRBD2 agrees at 12 bases. The J segment lost 7 bases and the V segment lost 2 bases, leaving 12 bases of the junction unmatched. Germline CDR1 and CDR2: SGHVS and FQNEAQ. CDR3 length: 18 amino acids. The CDR3 is CASSLLGYWTSGTNEQFF. As DNA, the CDR3 is TGTGCCAGCAGCTTATTAGGTTATTGGACTAGCGGGACTAATGAGCAGTTCTTC.

This clonotype appeared many times. The chain has TRBV6-5 and TRBJ1-1; no reliable D call. This CDR3 spans 15 amino acids. Trimming took 6 bases from V and 1 from J, leaving 15 bases between them. The germline V gene encodes CDR1 MNHEY and CDR2 SVGAGI. The CDR3 sequence is CASSPSLNPNTEAFF. The CDR3 nucleotides read TGTGCCAGCAGCCCAAGCCTAAACCCGAACACTGAAGCTTTCTTT.

Only a few counts were recorded for this clonotype. The chain links TRBV29-1 to TRBJ2-1; 12 bases are a match to TRBD2. With 2 bases clipped from V and 9 bases from J, the junction kept 5 bases outside the gene matches. Per the germline V gene, CDR1 is SQVTM and CDR2 is ANQGSEA. This CDR3 is 14 amino acids long. DNA for the CDR3: TGCAGCGTTGAACCTAGCGGGAGGGCCAGTGAGCAGTTCTTC. Translated, it gives CSVEPSGRASEQFF.

The J gene is TRBJ2-5, the V gene TRBV12-3 or TRBV12-4; a weak D match, TRBD2 (5 bases). The J call may be incorrect, as the DNA end agrees better with TRBJ2-1. The CDR3 sequence is 15 residues long. CDR3 DNA sequence: TGTGCCAGCAGTTTATTTCCGCCGGGGTCTGATGAGCAGTTCTTC. It is translated as CASSLFPPGSDEQFF.

The rearrangement joins TRBV7-2 to TRBJ2-1; D uncertain. The end of the DNA fits TRBJ2-7 better, so the J call may be wrong. The V gene's germline CDR1 is SGHTA and CDR2 FQGNSA. The CDR3 consists of 15 residues. CDR3 coding DNA: TGTGCCAGCAGCTTATCCACTTTGGCGGCTGGAGAGCAGTACTTC. The encoded protein is CASSLSTLAAGEQYF.